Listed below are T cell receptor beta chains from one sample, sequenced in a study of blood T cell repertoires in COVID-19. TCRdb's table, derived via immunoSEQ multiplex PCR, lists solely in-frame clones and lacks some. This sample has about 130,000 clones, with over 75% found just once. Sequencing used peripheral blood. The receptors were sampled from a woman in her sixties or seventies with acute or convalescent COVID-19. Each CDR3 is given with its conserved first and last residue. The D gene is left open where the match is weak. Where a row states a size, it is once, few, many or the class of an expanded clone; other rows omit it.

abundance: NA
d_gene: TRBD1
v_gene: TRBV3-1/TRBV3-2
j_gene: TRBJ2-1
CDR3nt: TGTGCCAGCTCCCACTCAAGGGGGCTTTGGAATGAGCAGTTCTTC
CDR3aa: CASSHSRGLWNEQFF

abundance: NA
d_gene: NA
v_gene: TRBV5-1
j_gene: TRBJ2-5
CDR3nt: TGCGCCAGCAGCTCGCACAGCCTTCAAGAGACCCAGTACTTC
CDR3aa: CASSSHSLQETQYF

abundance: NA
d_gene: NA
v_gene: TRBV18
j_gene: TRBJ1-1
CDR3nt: TGTGCCAGCTCACCTGGGACTGTGAGGACTGAAGCTTTCTTT
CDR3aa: CASSPGTVRTEAFF

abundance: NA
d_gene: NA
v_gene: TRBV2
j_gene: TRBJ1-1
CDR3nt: TGTGCCAGCAGGCCCCCCTGGACAGAGAGGATGAACACTGAAGCTTTCTTT
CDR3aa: CASRPPWTERMNTEAFF

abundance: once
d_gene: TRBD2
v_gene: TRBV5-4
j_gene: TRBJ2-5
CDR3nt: TGTGCCAGCAGCTTCAGACTAGCGGGAGGAGGGGTTGAGACCCAGTACTTC
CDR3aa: CASSFRLAGGGVETQYF

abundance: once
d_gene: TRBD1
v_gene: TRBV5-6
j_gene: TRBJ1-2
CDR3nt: TGTGCCAGCAGCTTGGACGGGACAGCCCTCTATGGCTACACCTTC
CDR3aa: CASSLDGTALYGYTF

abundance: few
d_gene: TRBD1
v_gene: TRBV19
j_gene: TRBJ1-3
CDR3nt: TGTGCCAGTAGTTTTCTCGCGGGACAGGGGGCGCCGAGAAACACCATATATTTT
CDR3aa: CASSFLAGQGAPRNTIYF

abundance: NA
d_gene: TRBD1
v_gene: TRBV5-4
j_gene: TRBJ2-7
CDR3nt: TGTGCCAGCAGCTTATCGACAGGGATCATGGACGAGCAGTACTTC
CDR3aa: CASSLSTGIMDEQYF

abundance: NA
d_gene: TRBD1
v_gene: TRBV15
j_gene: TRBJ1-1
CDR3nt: TGTGCCACCAGAAGACAGGGGGCGATGGGGAACACTGAAGCTTTCTTT
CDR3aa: CATRRQGAMGNTEAFF

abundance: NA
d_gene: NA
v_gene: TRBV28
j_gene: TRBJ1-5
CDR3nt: TGTGCCAGCAGTCCCTGGACAGTGCGCCAGCCCCAGCATTTT
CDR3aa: CASSPWTVRQPQHF

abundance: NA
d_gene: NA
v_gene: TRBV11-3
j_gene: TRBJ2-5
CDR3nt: TGTGCCAGCAGCTTTAGGTTCCAGTCAGGGGAGACCCAGTACTTC
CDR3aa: CASSFRFQSGETQYF

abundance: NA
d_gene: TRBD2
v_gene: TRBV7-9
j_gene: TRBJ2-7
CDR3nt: TGTGCCAGCAGCTCAGAGGGACTAGCGGGACACGAGCAGTACTTC
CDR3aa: CASSSEGLAGHEQYF

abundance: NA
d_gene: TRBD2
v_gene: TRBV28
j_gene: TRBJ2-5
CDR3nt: TGTGCCAGCATTAAACGACTATGGGGGAGGGGAGAAGAGACCCAGTACTTC
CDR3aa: CASIKRLWGRGEETQYF

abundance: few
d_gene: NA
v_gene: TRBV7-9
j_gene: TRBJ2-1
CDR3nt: TGTGCCAGCAGCTTAGCGTGGGCCGTAAACCCCTACAATGAGCAGTTCTTC
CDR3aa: CASSLAWAVNPYNEQFF

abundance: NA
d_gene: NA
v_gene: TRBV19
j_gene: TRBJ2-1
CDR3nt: TGTGCCAGTAGTATCCCCACAGGGTCTGGGGACAATGAGCAGTTCTTC
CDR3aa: CASSIPTGSGDNEQFF

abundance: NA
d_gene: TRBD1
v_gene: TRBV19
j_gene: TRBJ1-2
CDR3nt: TGTGCCAGTAGTATCCGGGACAGGGTTGGTGGCTACACCTTC
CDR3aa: CASSIRDRVGGYTF